This T cell receptor beta chain was documented in a study of blood T cell repertoires in COVID-19 (dated by TCRdb to 2018 to 2021). Turning to the overall study: Samples from collaborators originated in the United States, Italy and Spain and spanned both the acute and convalescent phases of COVID-19. The dataset comprised deeply sampled blood TCRbeta repertoires from subjects exposed to, actively infected with, or recovered from COVID-19. The samples were drawn from the first 160 participants of the ongoing ImmuneRACE study and from 1,254 subjects provided by 6 global collaborators. Sample metadata almost always included a de-identified subject ID, COVID-19 status, age in years and sex. The repertoires were released in a freely available public database intended as a resource for research on the immune response to SARS-CoV-2. The prospective study material was composed of cDNA or gDNA derived from T cells, B-cell-depleted T cells, or PBMCs. Where HLA class I and class II types were available, the types were taken from metadata supplied by the sample provider, not from assay-based typing. The investigation overall reported the following: How much clinical and demographic metadata was included differed by source and by participant, and the metadata was provided uncurated.

Collaborating institutions collected whole blood in K2EDTA tubes following their own protocols. For TCRbeta analysis, collaborator samples were shipped as frozen whole blood, as isolated PBMCs, or as DNA extracted from either sample type. TCRbeta CDR3 regions were amplified from genomic DNA by means of the immunoSEQ Assay, a bias-controlled multiplex PCR. The published analysis was carried out like this. The number of nucleated cells in each sample was estimated from the amplification of reference gene primers within the assay. To quantify the absolute abundance of each unique TCRbeta CDR3 rearrangement, sequence reads were collapsed and filtered. For each sample, productive Simpson clonality was calculated as the square root of Simpson's diversity index across productive rearrangements. TCRdb took this table from immuneACCESS and kept in-frame rearrangements with V and J called. Such tables lack part of the clones; where checked against another copy, unresolved V genes explain under half of the gap, and the rest is unexplained. V and J calls and clone size are as listed in that table; D and trimming were resolved from the DNA. This sample lists some 180,000 clones; about 83% were detected once. The biggest ten clones account for roughly 2% of the sample.

Compared with germline, V lacks 4 bases and J lacks 2 bases; bases without a gene match: 8. Based on the germline V gene, the CDR1 and CDR2 sequences are LGHNA and YSLEER. The CDR3 runs 16 amino acids, cysteine and phenylalanine included. The only DNA kept is the CDR3, 48 bases in frame from the first base. A note on this clone: The specificity of this receptor is unknown. One base away there is no much larger clone; base qualities are not given.

The sequence derives from an elderly woman with acute or convalescent COVID-19. The sequence is built from TRBV4-3 and TRBJ2-1, and 7 junctional nucleotides match TRBD1. The material sequenced was peripheral blood. The CDR3 here reads CASSRNPDRPYNEQFF. The bases are TGCGCCAGCAGCCGTAATCCGGACAGGCCCTACAATGAGCAGTTCTTC.